This TCR beta chain was sequenced during a study of breast tumors, draining lymph nodes, adjacent tissues. Axillary draining lymph nodes of breast cancer patients supplied the node samples. The CDR3 runs to 12 residues. Per the germline V gene, CDR1 is LNHNV and CDR2 is YYDKDF (reference sequence). This clonotype was seen at least ten times. What it recognizes is unknown. One end of the junction varies from germline; a read error may be responsible. The study's findings and limits: Tumor repertoires ranked between lymph nodes and nontumor tissue in diversity, with V and J gene preferences. That most tumor T cells come from lymph nodes remained unproven.

Each CDR3 protein gets one entry after TCRdb re-called the multiplex PCR reads with MiXCR. Found here are 120,000 to 150,000 distinct CDR3 sequences, 30% to 35% of them singletons; the top ten hold about 2.5%. The chain uses TRBV15 and TRBJ2-3; no clear D gene. The sample was axillary lymph node tissue. The clonotype was recovered from a female donor with breast cancer. Some clones in this sample may be carry-over from other donors' samples. The CDR3 bases are TGTGCCACCAGCAGCGTGGCAGATACGCAGTGTTTT. It translates to CATSSVADTQCF.